A selection of T cell receptor beta chains follows, all from one sample in a study of blood T cell repertoires in COVID-19. Assay: immunoSEQ multiplex PCR; the TCRdb copy retains only in-frame clones and omits some. Of fewer than 200,000 clones listed, roughly 79% are singletons. Sequencing was carried out using peripheral blood. The receptors shown here come from an elderly woman with COVID-19, enrolled during active disease. Both conserved end residues are part of each CDR3. Each record gives: clone size, D gene, V gene, J gene, CDR3 protein, CDR3 DNA. A D gene is named only where the DNA matches it firmly. Only part of the rows carry a size: once, few, many, or a class if the clone is expanded.

>once|TRBD1|TRBV4-1|TRBJ1-3
CASSQEPTGTGNTIYF
TGCGCCAGCAGCCAAGAACCGACAGGGACTGGAAACACCATATATTTT
>once|TRBD1|TRBV19|TRBJ1-4
CASSIPGTVEKLFF
TGTGCCAGTAGTATACCCGGGACAGTTGAAAAACTGTTTTTT
>.|TRBD2|TRBV6-6|TRBJ2-5
CASSPLLAGLQETQYF
TGTGCCAGCAGTCCCTTGCTAGCGGGGTTACAAGAGACCCAGTACTTC
>.|.|TRBV2|TRBJ1-2
CASSLDSYGYTF
TGTGCCAGCAGTTTAGATAGCTATGGCTACACCTTC
>.|.|TRBV10-3|TRBJ1-1
CAISPQGSNTEAFF
TGTGCCATCAGTCCCCAGGGGTCGAACACTGAAGCTTTCTTT
>.|TRBD2|TRBV7-9|TRBJ2-7
CASSSHMASGGESYEQYF
TGTGCCAGCAGCTCACACATGGCTAGCGGGGGGGAGTCCTACGAGCAGTACTTC
>.|.|TRBV2|TRBJ1-1
CASRSLGSEAFF
TGTGCCAGCCGCAGCCTGGGCTCTGAAGCTTTCTTT
>.|.|TRBV10-1|TRBJ2-1
CASRISGGLRDEQFF
TGCGCCAGCAGGATTTCGGGGGGCCTGAGAGATGAGCAGTTCTTC
>.|.|TRBV28|TRBJ1-4
CASDSAGGKLFF
TGTGCCAGCGACTCAGCGGGGGGAAAACTGTTTTTT
>.|.|TRBV2|TRBJ1-2
CASSDEGRVGGYTF
TGTGCCAGCAGTGATGAGGGTAGGGTAGGTGGCTACACCTTC
>.|.|TRBV19|TRBJ2-7
CASSIAVGTGANFF
.